This T cell receptor (beta chain) came from a study of cytomegalovirus exposure and HLA in healthy donors. The table came from immunoSEQ multiplex PCR; TCRdb's copy has only in-frame clones and leaves some out. The sample carries roughly 150,000 clones, about 90% recorded once. This CDR3 has 13 amino acids. J was trimmed by 8 bases and V by 9 bases; bases with no gene match: 12. Germline CDR1 and CDR2: LNHNV and YYDKDF (reference sequence). The sequence was obtained from a man between 18 and 29 years old in good health and CMV-seropositive. Sequences were obtained from PBMCs. This sequence joins TRBV15 and TRBJ1-1; 7 bases align to TRBD1. CDR3 coding DNA: TGTGCCACGACCCAGGGGGTAGACATGGAAGCTTTCTTT. Its protein is CATTQGVDMEAFF.